The table lists the clone carrying this T cell receptor (beta chain) with a few counts. Per the germline V gene, CDR1 is DFQATT and CDR2 is SNEGSKA (reference sequence). The CDR3 extends over 15 amino acids. The J segment lost 0 bases and the V segment lost 4 bases, leaving 8 bases of the junction unmatched. This sample is part of a study of response to subunit inactivated influenza vaccine. TCRdb processed the RT-PCR reads anew with MiXCR; each CDR3 protein has one entry. The sample lists about half a million distinct CDR3 sequences, roughly 25% seen once, with over 1.5% in the top ten. This clonotype was obtained from a man in his fifties who received an inactivated influenza vaccine. The V call is TRBV20-1, the J call TRBJ2-5; TRBD2 agrees at 7 bases. The input for sequencing was CD4+ T cells sorted from PBMCs, taken 4 to 6 days after vaccination. CDR3 nucleotide sequence: TGCAGTGCTACTAAACTAGCGCCGTACCAAGAGACCCAGTACTTC. This gives the protein CSATKLAPYQETQYF.